The clone carrying this T cell receptor beta chain was seen at least ten times. Researchers amplified the TCR beta CDR3 regions from RNA transcripts. The HTBI set primed first-round TCR CDR3 RT-PCR. TCRdb called the multiplex PCR reads again in MiXCR, with one record for every CDR3 protein. This repertoire shows 300,000 or so distinct CDR3 sequences, 17% found once; its top ten account for less than 70%. The data originate from a study of T cells in Graves' hyperthyroidism and ophthalmopathy. Sequencing was done on a sample of blood. This receptor was taken from an older woman with Graves' ophthalmopathy.

CDR3 DNA: TGTGCCAGCACCCGGGGGTATGGCTACACCTTC. As protein: CASTRGYGYTF. The chain couples TRBV6-1 to TRBJ1-2, with a tentative D call TRBD1 (5 bases). Germline V gene data show CDR1 as MNHNS and CDR2 as SASEGT. The CDR3 consists of 11 residues. V lost 7 bases and J 5 bases, leaving 8 bases between the germline ends.